These T cell receptor beta chains were read from a single sample in a study of shared clonotypes between healthy human individuals. Only in-frame clones appear in the TCRdb table, and some are missing; sequencing was by immunoSEQ multiplex PCR. This table holds approximately 2.4 million clones, about 94% found once. Sequencing was done on a sample of naive CD4+ T cells sorted from blood. The receptors stem from a man younger than 35 in good health. The CDR3 runs from the conserved cysteine through the conserved F or W. Fields, in order: V gene, CDR3 protein.

>TRBV7-9
CASSLSGGFGEKLFF
>TRBV6-6
CASSFPLAQQETQYF
>TRBV30
CAWSAQGLSTDTQYF
>TRBV5-3
CARSWGQGARETQYF
>TRBV5-4
CASSLAGRGGGNQETQYF
>TRBV4-3
CASSQALALNYGYTF
>TRBV5-1
CASSLEQSGSSEQYF
>TRBV6-6
CASSGGPGELFF
>TRBV29-1
CSGRGTGQGEQYF
>TRBV6-5
CASSSGGASIQYF
>TRBV5-1
CASSENGLAGGEQYF
>TRBV5-1
CASSLWGSTGMGLATEAFF
>TRBV30
CAWSTESGNTIYF
>TRBV30
CASTGKYTEAFF
>TRBV19
CASSIGGGQNYGYTF